This record covers a single T cell receptor (beta chain). The germline V gene encodes CDR1 DFQATT and CDR2 SNEGSKA (reference sequence). This CDR3 comprises 11 residues. The V gene lost 5 bases and the J gene lost 2 bases, with 3 bases spanning the gap. The assay was run at deep level. Each PCR replicate run on unsorted PBMC took in 300 ng DNA, 25,000 to 30,000 T cell genomes. It was on ten immunoSEQ deep assay plates that unsorted PBMC DNA was sequenced. Sequencing was performed with immunoSEQ multiplex PCR; in TCRdb, only in-frame clones are kept and a portion is missing. The sample carries around 430,000 clones, about 85% recorded once. This specimen comes from a study of shared clonotypes between healthy human individuals.

This TCR derives from a woman in her thirties or forties in good health. Some clones in this sample may be carry-over from other donors' samples. The specimen was PBMCs. The gene calls are TRBV20-1 and TRBJ2-2; D call uncertain. Written as DNA, the CDR3 is TGCAGTGCTTTAAACACCGGGGAGCTGTTTTTT. Its translation is CSALNTGELFF.